Listed here are 20 T cell receptor beta chains from one sample, sequenced in a study of T-cell reconstitution after alpha-beta-depleted transplantation in children. The authors prepared the TCRbeta library with unique molecular identifiers. One entry per CDR3 protein results from TCRdb running MiXCR on the PCR reads. The sample has some 300,000 distinct CDR3 sequences, around a tenth seen once. Specimen: PBMCs from the stem cell graft donor, collected from the stem cell graft. All receptors come from a human donor who donated a stem cell graft to a child with acute lymphoblastic leukemia.

This clonotype was seen a handful of times. The CDR3 sequence: CATSLGGEWAGELFF. The CDR3 nucleotides read TGTGCCACCAGCCTTGGGGGGGAGTGGGCCGGGGAGCTGTTTTTT. The chain combines TRBV15 with TRBJ2-2; 7 positions agree with TRBD2. Germline CDR1 reads LNHNV; CDR2 reads YYDKDF (reference sequence). V dropped 5 bases and J dropped 6; count of bases not matched to a gene: 9. This CDR3 is 15 amino acids long.

The chain uses TRBV7-2 and TRBJ1-5; 11 nucleotides line up with TRBD1. The CDR3 length is 16 residues. Trimming at V came to 3 bases and at J to 11 bases, leaving 12 bases not matched to a gene. Germline values: CDR1 SGHTA, CDR2 FQGNSA. In DNA, the CDR3 is TGTGCCAGCAGCTTCCTACATGGGACAGGGGGTGAGACCCAGCATTTT. Its translation is CASSFLHGTGGETQHF.

At least ten counts were recorded for this clonotype. The chain joins TRBV27 to TRBJ2-7; D uncertain. Trimming removed 0 bases from V and 4 bases from J, with 13 bases in between. Germline CDR1 is MNHEY and CDR2 is SMNVEV (reference sequence). The CDR3 runs to 15 residues. Here the CDR3 reads CASSLSRAGTYEQYF. As DNA, the CDR3 is TGTGCCAGCAGTTTATCCCGGGCAGGAACTTACGAGCAGTACTTC.

This clonotype was detected only a few times. The rearrangement links TRBV7-9 to TRBJ2-3, with 8 bases fitting TRBD2. The V segment lost 6 bases and the J segment 14 bases; nucleotides outside the gene matches: 7. The germline CDR1 and CDR2 sequences are SEHNR and FQNEAQ (reference sequence). The CDR3 consists of 11 residues. The CDR3 sequence is CASRGLVGSYF. CDR3 coding DNA: TGTGCCAGCAGGGGACTAGTCGGGTCGTATTTT.

There are many counts of this clonotype. The chain is built from TRBV4-2 and TRBJ2-5, with D perhaps matching TRBD2 (6 bases). CDR1 and CDR2 from the germline V gene are LGHNA and YNFKEQ. The CDR3 has 13 amino acids. Trimming pared 5 bases from V and 5 bases from J, leaving 12 bases between. CDR3: CASSTRLGETQYF. CDR3 coding DNA: TGTGCCAGCAGCACAAGACTAGGCGAGACCCAGTACTTC.

This clonotype was observed a handful of times. The rearrangement uses TRBV12-3 or TRBV12-4 and TRBJ2-2, with TRBD1 matching 9 bases. The length of the CDR3 is 16 residues. Trimming took 5 bases from V and 4 from J; bases not matched to a gene: 8. The CDR3 protein is CASSPLGQGTTGELFF. DNA of the CDR3: TGTGCCAGCAGTCCCCTTGGACAGGGGACCACCGGGGAGCTGTTTTTT.

The chain has TRBV6-5 and TRBJ1-5; tentatively, D is TRBD1 (5 bases). The CDR3 spans 16 residues. Trimming cost V 3 bases and J 4 bases, with 16 bases left between them. Germline V gene data show CDR1 as MNHEY and CDR2 as SVGAGI. DNA for the CDR3: TGTGCCAGCAGTTATCTCAGGGAGATCGGGAATCAGCCCCAGCATTTT. Residues: CASSYLREIGNQPQHF.

This clonotype was recorded many times. The rearrangement links TRBV5-1 to TRBJ2-3; D call uncertain. The germline V gene has CDR1 SGHRS and CDR2 YFSETQ. The CDR3 length is 14 residues. The V gene lost 3 bases and the J gene lost 4 bases, with 12 bases spanning the gap. In DNA form, the CDR3 reads TGCGCCAGCAGCTCGTATCTAGGCGCAGATACGCAGTATTTT. This gives the protein CASSSYLGADTQYF.

This clonotype showed up many times. This chain uses TRBV29-1 with TRBJ1-1; D gene ambiguous. Per the germline V gene, CDR1 is SQVTM and CDR2 is ANQGSEA. This CDR3 region has 13 residues. V was pared by 4 bases and J by 4 bases, with 13 bases between. CDR3 nucleotides: TGCAGCGTTGGGGTCCGTCCGGGCACTGAAGCTTTCTTT. It is translated as CSVGVRPGTEAFF. Full variable domain (missing parts from reference TRBV29-1 and TRBJ1-1): SAVISQKPSRDICQRGTSLTIQCQVDSQVTMMFWYRQQPGQSLTLIATANQGSEATYESGFVIDKFPISRPNLTFSTLTVSNMSPEDSSIYLCSVGVRPGTEAFFGQGTRLTVV.

This clonotype was observed many times. The V call is TRBV7-9, the J call TRBJ2-3; weak D call: TRBD1 (5 bases). Trimming took 6 bases from V and 4 from J, leaving 11 bases between them. This CDR3 contains 13 residues. CDR1 is SEHNR, CDR2 FQNEAQ, per germline (reference sequence). The chain's CDR3 is CASSPQGSDTQYF. The CDR3 DNA reads as TGTGCCAGCAGTCCGCAGGGATCAGATACGCAGTATTTT.

The V and J genes are TRBV5-1 and TRBJ2-2; TRBD1 matches at 7 bases. Per germline, CDR1 SGHRS and CDR2 YFSETQ. V was pared by 0 bases and J by 4 bases, with 0 bases of the junction left unmatched. The CDR3 runs to 14 residues. The DNA for the CDR3 is TGCGCCAGCAGCTTGGGGGACAGCACCGGGGAGCTGTTTTTT. Translation gives CASSLGDSTGELFF. Supplemented by reference TRBV5-1 and TRBJ2-2, the full variable domain reads KAGVTQTPRYLIKTRGQQVTLSCSPISGHRSVSWYQQTPGQGLQFLFEYFSETQRNKGNFPGRFSGRQFSNSRSEMNVSTLELGDSALYLCASSLGDSTGELFFGEGSRLTVL.

In the case of this clonotype: A read error may explain this, as a much larger clone is one base away. This chain uses TRBV5-6 with TRBJ2-7; 7 bases match TRBD1. CDR1 and CDR2 (germline): SGHDT, YYEEEE. J gave up 6 bases and V 1 base, and 16 bases lay outside the gene matches. The CDR3 is 17 amino acids. The CDR3, as DNA: TGTGCCAGCAGCTTGTTTGTGGGACAGTATGGTCTGGCCGAGCAGTACTTC. It encodes CASSLFVGQYGLAEQYF.

The chain uses TRBV12-3 or TRBV12-4 and TRBJ2-5, with D unresolved. CDR3 length: 13 amino acids. The ends were cut back, 3 bases at V and 2 bases at J, with 7 bases in the middle. The CDR3: CASSFYNQETQYF. The CDR3 DNA sequence: TGTGCCAGCAGTTTCTATAATCAAGAGACCCAGTACTTC.

The chain's CDR3 is CASSQDRAGLAGLSSYNEQFF. The CDR3 bases are TGCGCCAGCAGCCAAGATCGAGCGGGACTAGCGGGACTAAGCTCCTACAATGAGCAGTTCTTC. J is TRBJ2-1 and V is TRBV4-1; 13 nucleotides align to TRBD2. Germline V lookup: CDR1 MGHRA, CDR2 YSYEKL. V trimming: 0 bases; J trimming: 0 bases; junction bases outside the gene matches: 11. This CDR3 spans 21 amino acids.

At least ten counts were recorded for this clonotype. The rearrangement joins TRBV11-1 to TRBJ2-6, with unresolved D. Per the germline V gene, CDR1 is SGHAT and CDR2 is FQDESV (reference sequence). Trimming pared 5 bases from V and 0 bases from J, leaving 20 bases between. The CDR3 loop spans 19 amino acids. CDR3 bases: TGTGCCAGCAGCCCATCTCGAGGATCATTTCCCTCTGGGGCCAACGTCCTGACTTTC. Translating gives CASSPSRGSFPSGANVLTF.

This clonotype was observed a handful of times. This rearrangement joins TRBV28 to TRBJ1-1; D uncertain. Germline CDR1 is MDHEN and CDR2 is SYDVKM. The CDR3 sequence is 13 residues long. V was pared by 3 bases and J by 2 bases, with 7 bases between. CDR3 bases: TGTGCCAGCAGTTTCGGGTTCAACACTGAAGCTTTCTTT. Translation gives CASSFGFNTEAFF. Filled out from reference TRBV28 and TRBJ1-1, the complete variable domain reads DVKVTQSSRYLVKRTGEKVFLECVQDMDHENMFWYRQDPGLGLRLIYFSYDVKMKEKGDIPEGYSVSREKKERFSLILESASTNQTSMYLCASSFGFNTEAFFGQGTRLTVV.

V and J are TRBV5-1 and TRBJ2-2; D perhaps matches TRBD2 (5 bases). CDR1 is SGHRS, CDR2 YFSETQ, per germline. The CDR3 extends over 16 amino acids. Between the trimmed V and J ends, which lost 3 bases and 5 bases, there was a span of 17 bases. CDR3 loop: CASSWRQTTSTGELFF. The CDR3 bases are TGCGCCAGCAGCTGGAGGCAGACTACATCGACCGGGGAGCTGTTTTTT.

This clonotype was picked up a small number of times. This chain joins TRBV7-3 and TRBJ2-7; D may be TRBD1 or TRBD2 (5 bases each). The CDR3 has 15 amino acids. The germline gives CDR1 SGHTA, CDR2 FQGTGA. V was trimmed by 2 bases and J by 6 bases, leaving 17 bases between them. CDR3 nucleotides: TGTGCCAGCAGCTTAGTCTCGGGACCGGTTGCCGAGCAGTACTTC. Translation: CASSLVSGPVAEQYF.

This clonotype was detected many times. V gene TRBV5-1 combines with J gene TRBJ1-2, with D perhaps matching TRBD1 (5 bases). V was cut by 4 bases and J by 8 bases, with 18 bases left in between. The V gene's germline CDR1 is SGHRS and CDR2 YFSETQ. The CDR3 has 14 residues. The CDR3 reads CASSPRTQGGGYTF. The CDR3 DNA sequence: TGCGCCAGCAGCCCTCGGACGCAGGGTGGGGGCTACACCTTC.

This clonotype was detected a few times. The V and J genes are TRBV7-9 and TRBJ2-3; D not resolved. The CDR3 sequence is 16 residues long. The germline V gene encodes CDR1 SEHNR and CDR2 FQNEAQ (reference sequence). The germline V and J ends were trimmed by 1 base and 6 bases, with 17 bases remaining between them. This CDR3 reads CASSLGGGGTSDTQYF. The CDR3 DNA reads TGTGCCAGCAGCTTAGGAGGTGGTGGAACATCCGATACGCAGTATTTT.